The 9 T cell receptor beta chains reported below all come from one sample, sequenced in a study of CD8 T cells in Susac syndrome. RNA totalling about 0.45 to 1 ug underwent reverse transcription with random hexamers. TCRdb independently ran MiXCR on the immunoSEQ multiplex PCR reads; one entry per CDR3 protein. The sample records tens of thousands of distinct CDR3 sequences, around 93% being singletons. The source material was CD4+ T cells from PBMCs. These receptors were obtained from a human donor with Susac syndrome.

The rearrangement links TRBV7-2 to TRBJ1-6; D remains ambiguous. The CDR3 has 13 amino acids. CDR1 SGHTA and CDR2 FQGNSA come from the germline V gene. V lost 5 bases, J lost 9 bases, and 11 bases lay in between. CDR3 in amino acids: CASSPSAGSPLHF. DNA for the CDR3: TGTGCCAGCAGCCCCTCCGCGGGTTCACCCCTCCACTTT.

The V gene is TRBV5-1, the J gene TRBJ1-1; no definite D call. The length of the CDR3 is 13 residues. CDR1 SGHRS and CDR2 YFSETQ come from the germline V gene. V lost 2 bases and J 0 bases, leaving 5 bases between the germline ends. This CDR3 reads CASSFSLNTEAFF. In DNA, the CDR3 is TGCGCCAGCAGCTTCAGTTTGAACACTGAAGCTTTCTTT.

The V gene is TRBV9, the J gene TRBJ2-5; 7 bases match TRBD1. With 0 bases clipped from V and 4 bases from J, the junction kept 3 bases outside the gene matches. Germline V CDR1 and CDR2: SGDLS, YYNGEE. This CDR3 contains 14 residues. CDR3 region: CASSVEGAGETQYF. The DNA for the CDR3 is TGTGCCAGCAGCGTAGAGGGGGCAGGAGAGACCCAGTACTTC.

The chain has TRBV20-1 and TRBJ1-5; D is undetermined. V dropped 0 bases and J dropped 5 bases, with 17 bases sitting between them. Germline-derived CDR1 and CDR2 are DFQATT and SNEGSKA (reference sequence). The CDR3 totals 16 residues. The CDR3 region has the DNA TGCAGTGCTAGAGATCCTGTACCCGCCGGGCATCAGCCCCAGCATTTT. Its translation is CSARDPVPAGHQPQHF.

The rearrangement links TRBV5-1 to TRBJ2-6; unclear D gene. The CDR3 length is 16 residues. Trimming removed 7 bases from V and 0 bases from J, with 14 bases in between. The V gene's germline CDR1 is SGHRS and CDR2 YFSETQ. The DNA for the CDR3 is TGCGCCAGCCTTCCTACCGCCGGCTCTGGGGCCAACGTCCTGACTTTC. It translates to CASLPTAGSGANVLTF.

CDR3 sequence: CASSPTGGMRDTEAFF. The CDR3 bases are TGCGCCAGCAGCCCCACAGGGGGCATGAGGGACACTGAAGCTTTCTTT. The V and J genes are TRBV5-1 and TRBJ1-1; 9 bases agree with TRBD1. Germline assignment: CDR1 SGHRS and CDR2 YFSETQ. V was pared by 4 bases and J by 3 bases, with 10 bases of the junction left unmatched. The CDR3 sequence is 16 residues long.

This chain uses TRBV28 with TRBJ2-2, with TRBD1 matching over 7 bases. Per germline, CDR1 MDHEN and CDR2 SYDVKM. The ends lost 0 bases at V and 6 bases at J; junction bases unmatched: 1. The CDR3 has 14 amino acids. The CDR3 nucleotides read TGTGCCAGCAGTTTATGGCAGGGGGCCGGGGAGCTGTTTTTT. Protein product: CASSLWQGAGELFF.

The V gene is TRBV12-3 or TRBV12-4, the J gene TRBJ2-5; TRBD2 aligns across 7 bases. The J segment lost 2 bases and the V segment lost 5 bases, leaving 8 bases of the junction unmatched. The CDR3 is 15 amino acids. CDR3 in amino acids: CASSRAGRLQETQYF. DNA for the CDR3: TGTGCCAGCAGTAGAGCGGGACGGCTGCAAGAGACCCAGTACTTC.

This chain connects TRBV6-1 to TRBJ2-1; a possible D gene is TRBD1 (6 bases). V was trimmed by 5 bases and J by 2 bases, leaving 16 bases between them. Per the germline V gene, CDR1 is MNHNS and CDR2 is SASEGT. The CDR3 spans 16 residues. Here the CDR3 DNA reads TGTGCCAGCAGTACCGGACAGTTCGCACCCTACAATGAGCAGTTCTTC. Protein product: CASSTGQFAPYNEQFF.